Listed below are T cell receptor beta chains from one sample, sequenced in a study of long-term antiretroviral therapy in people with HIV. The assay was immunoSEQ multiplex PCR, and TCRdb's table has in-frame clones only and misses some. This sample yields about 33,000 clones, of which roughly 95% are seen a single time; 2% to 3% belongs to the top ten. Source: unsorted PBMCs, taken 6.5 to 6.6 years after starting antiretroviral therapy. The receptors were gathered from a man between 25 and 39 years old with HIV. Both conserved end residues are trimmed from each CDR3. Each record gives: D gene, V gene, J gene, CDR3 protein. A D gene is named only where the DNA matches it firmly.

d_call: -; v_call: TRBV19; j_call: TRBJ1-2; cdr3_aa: ASNNLQSSNYGYT
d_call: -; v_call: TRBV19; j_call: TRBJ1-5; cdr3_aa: ASSIRRNQPQH
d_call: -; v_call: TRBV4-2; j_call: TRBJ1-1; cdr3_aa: ASSQGGQFEAF
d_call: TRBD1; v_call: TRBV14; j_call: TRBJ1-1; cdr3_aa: ASSQDRLNTEAF
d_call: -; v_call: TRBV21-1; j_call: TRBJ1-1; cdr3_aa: ASPSQGPEAF
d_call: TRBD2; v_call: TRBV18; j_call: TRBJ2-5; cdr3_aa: ASSPTSGIQETQY
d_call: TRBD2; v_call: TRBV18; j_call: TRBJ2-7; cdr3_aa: ASSPRASGATYEQY
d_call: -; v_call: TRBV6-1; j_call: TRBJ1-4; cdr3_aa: ASSEASLATNEKLF
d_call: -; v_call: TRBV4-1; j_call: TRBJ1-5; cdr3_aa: ASSQGRAFGNQPQH
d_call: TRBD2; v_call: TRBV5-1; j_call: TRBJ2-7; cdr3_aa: ASSLSPSGSFEQY
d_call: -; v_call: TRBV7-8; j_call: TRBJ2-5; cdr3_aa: ASSFNPRGSAGETQY
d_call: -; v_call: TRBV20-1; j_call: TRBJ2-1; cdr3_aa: SAPFANEQF
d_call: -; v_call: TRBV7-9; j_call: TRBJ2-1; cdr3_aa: ASRRGFRNEQF
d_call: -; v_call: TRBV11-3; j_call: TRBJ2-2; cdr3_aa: ASSLGGGWQTDAPGELF
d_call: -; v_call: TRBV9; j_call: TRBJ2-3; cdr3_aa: ASSVVGGGRTADTQY
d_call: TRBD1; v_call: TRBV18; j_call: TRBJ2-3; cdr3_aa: ASDAGTGRTDTQY
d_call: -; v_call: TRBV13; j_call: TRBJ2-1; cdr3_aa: ASSRRPNEQF
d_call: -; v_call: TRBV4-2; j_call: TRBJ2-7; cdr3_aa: ASSQDQSLGEQY
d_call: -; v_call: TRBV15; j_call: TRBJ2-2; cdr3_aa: ATSRGGTSRAGELF
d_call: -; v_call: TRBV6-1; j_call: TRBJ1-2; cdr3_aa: ASSEGASYGYT
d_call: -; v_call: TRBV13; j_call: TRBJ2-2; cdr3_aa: ASSSPNTGELF
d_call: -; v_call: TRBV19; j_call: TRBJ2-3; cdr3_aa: ASSIRGDTQY
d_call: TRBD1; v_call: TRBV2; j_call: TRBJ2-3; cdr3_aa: ASSTGQGLSHPDTQY
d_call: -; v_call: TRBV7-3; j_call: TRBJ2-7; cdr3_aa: ASSTVRRLSIEQY
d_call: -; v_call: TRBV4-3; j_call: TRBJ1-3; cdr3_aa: ASSQDGGGNTIY
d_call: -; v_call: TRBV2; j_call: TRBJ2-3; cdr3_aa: ASRTTEAQNTQY
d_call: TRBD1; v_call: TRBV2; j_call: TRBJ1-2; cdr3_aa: ASSSTGDLGYT
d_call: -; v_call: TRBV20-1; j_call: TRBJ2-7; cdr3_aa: SARRGGEQY
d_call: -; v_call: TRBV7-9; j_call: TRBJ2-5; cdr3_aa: ASSLVMAKETQY
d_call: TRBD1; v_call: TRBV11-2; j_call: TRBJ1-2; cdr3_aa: ASRFIPSGQGKDYGYT
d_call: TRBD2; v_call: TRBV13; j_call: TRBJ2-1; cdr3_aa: ASSLAGGRGNEQF
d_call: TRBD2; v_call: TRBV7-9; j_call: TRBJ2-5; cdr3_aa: ASSRDSGGGGETQY
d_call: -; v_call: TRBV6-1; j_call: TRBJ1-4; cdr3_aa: ASSRTAVNEKLF
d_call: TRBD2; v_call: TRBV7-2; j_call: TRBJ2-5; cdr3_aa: ASSLAGTIGRETQY
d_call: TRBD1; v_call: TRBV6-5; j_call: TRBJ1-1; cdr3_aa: ASSYSTTGHTEAF
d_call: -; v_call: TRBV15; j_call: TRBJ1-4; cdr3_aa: ATSRDITGARDEKLF
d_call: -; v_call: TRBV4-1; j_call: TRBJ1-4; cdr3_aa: ASSQDFAGPLF
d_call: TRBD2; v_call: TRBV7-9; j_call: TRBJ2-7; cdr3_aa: ASSRSGSWEQY
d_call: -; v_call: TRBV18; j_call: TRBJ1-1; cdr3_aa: ASSPGTGKGAF
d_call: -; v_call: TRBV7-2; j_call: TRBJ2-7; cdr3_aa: ASSRGGALSYEQY
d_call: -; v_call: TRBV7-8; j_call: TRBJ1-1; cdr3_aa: ASSLNLGLRTEAF
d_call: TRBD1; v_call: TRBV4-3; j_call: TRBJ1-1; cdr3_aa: ASSHTAGQPNTEAF
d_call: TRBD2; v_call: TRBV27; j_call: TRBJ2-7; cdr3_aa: ASSYGEGDYEQY
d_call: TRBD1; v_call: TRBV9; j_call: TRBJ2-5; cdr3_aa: ASSGGQGGETQY
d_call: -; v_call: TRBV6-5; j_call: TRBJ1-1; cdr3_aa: ASRTLQGNTEAF